This T cell receptor (beta chain) appears in the sequencing data of a study of blood T cells in healthy people across ages. Points from the study as a whole: In long-lived donors, naive CD4+ cell counts and diversity exceeded those of aged donors.

This clonotype was seen at least ten times. No antigen is known for it. Combining a sample-barcoded 5' primer with a J-beta primer mix, a second PCR ran for about 6 to 12 cycles. A template-switch adaptor with 12 random nucleotides tagged each cDNA molecule. TCRdb re-called the 5' RACE reads through MiXCR, storing one row per CDR3 protein. The sample yields more than 800,000 distinct CDR3 sequences, 29% seen once. This CDR3 comprises 12 residues. V dropped 7 bases and J dropped 8 bases, with 12 bases sitting between them. The clonotype originates from a woman of 80 years or more in good health. Sequenced: blood. The chain uses TRBV12-3 or TRBV12-4 and TRBJ2-1; D is ambiguous. CDR3 sequence reads: CASMHPRDEQFF. CDR3 sequence (DNA): TGTGCCAGCATGCACCCCCGGGATGAGCAGTTCTTC.